The rows below give T cell receptor beta chains drawn from one sample of a study of shared clonotypes between healthy human individuals. Method: immunoSEQ multiplex PCR; TCRdb's copy keeps in-frame clones and lacks some. The sample lists 2 million to 2.5 million clones; approximately 94% were seen once. The sample comprised naive CD4+ T cells sorted from blood. These receptors all come from a man younger than 30 in good health. Each CDR3 is given with its conserved first and last residue. Fields, in order: J gene, D gene, CDR3 length, clone size, V gene, CDR3 DNA, CDR3 protein. D genes are given only for firm matches. Clone size is not always given. Where it is, it says once, few, many or a class for expanded clones.

TRBJ1-5,NA,14,NA,TRBV7-6,TGTGCCAGCAGCTCGGCTATGGGCAATCAGCCCCAGCATTTT,CASSSAMGNQPQHF
TRBJ1-2,NA,13,NA,TRBV30,TGTGCCTGGAGCCCCGGGACTGACTATGGCTACACCTTC,CAWSPGTDYGYTF
TRBJ2-1,NA,16,NA,TRBV10-3,TGTGCCATCAGTGAAGTGGGGGGGCGCCCCTACAATGAGCAGTTCTTC,CAISEVGGRPYNEQFF
TRBJ2-7,NA,15,NA,TRBV5-1,TGCGCCAGCAGCTTGGCCATCGGTAGCTCCTACGAGCAGTACTTC,CASSLAIGSSYEQYF
TRBJ2-2,NA,15,NA,TRBV5-8,TGTGCCAGCAGCTTGGTCGGGAGGAACACCGGGGAGCTGTTTTTT,CASSLVGRNTGELFF
TRBJ1-1,NA,15,once,TRBV5-1,TGCGCCAGCAGCTTGGAGAGGGGTAAGGGGACTGAAGCTTTCTTT,CASSLERGKGTEAFF
TRBJ1-1,NA,17,once,TRBV28,TGTGCCAGCAGTTTTAGGACGGGCCCCCGGCAACAGGTTGAAGCTTTCTTT,CASSFRTGPRQQVEAFF
TRBJ2-7,TRBD1,15,NA,TRBV5-4,TGTGCCAGCAGCTTGGTTGGGACAGGGGGTTCCGAGCAGTACTTC,CASSLVGTGGSEQYF
TRBJ2-2,TRBD2,14,NA,TRBV10-1,TGCGCCAGCTCTCGGGAGGGGGGCACCGGGGAGCTGTTTTTT,CASSREGGTGELFF
TRBJ2-3,NA,11,once,TRBV28,TGTGCCAGCAGGTCTCCAGATACGCAGTATTTT,CASRSPDTQYF
TRBJ1-4,NA,15,NA,TRBV7-3,TGTGCCAGCAGCTTTATAATCGGGACTAATGAAAAACTGTTTTTT,CASSFIIGTNEKLFF
TRBJ2-1,NA,14,NA,TRBV27,TGTGCCAGCAGTTTGTCAGGGGCCTACAATGAGCAGTTCTTC,CASSLSGAYNEQFF
TRBJ1-5,NA,14,NA,TRBV10-3,TGTGCCATCAGTGAAAACGGGAGCCATCAGCCCCAGCATTTT,CAISENGSHQPQHF
TRBJ1-5,TRBD1,15,NA,TRBV30,TGTGCCTGGAGCCACCGGGACAGGGTACATCAGCCCCAGCATTTT,CAWSHRDRVHQPQHF
TRBJ1-2,NA,12,NA,TRBV9,TGTGCCAGCAGCGAGGGGGATCGAAACTACACCTTC,CASSEGDRNYTF
TRBJ1-2,NA,15,NA,TRBV5-4,TGTGCCAGCAGCTTGGCAGGGGCTGGGAACTATGGCTACACCTTC,CASSLAGAGNYGYTF
TRBJ2-7,NA,13,NA,TRBV19,TGTGCCAGTAGCGGCCTTGGGATCTACGAGCAGTACTTC,CASSGLGIYEQYF
TRBJ1-4,TRBD1,14,NA,TRBV5-4,TGTGCCAGCAACAGGGGGCGCGCTAATGAAAAACTGTTTTTT,CASNRGRANEKLFF
TRBJ2-3,TRBD2,18,NA,TRBV28,TGTGCCAGCAAAACGCCGGGACTAGCGCGATCTAGCACAGATACGCAGTATTTT,CASKTPGLARSSTDTQYF
TRBJ1-1,NA,17,NA,TRBV28,TGTGCCAGCAGTTTCTTGAGTTTGTCACAGAAATACACTGAAGCTTTCTTT,CASSFLSLSQKYTEAFF
TRBJ1-5,NA,13,NA,TRBV2,TGTGCCAGCAGTGAAGGGTATCAACAGCCCCAGCATTTT,CASSEGYQQPQHF
TRBJ1-2,TRBD1,14,NA,TRBV10-3,TGTGCCATCAGTCCAGGACAGGGACGGGAGGGCTACACCTTC,CAISPGQGREGYTF
TRBJ1-2,NA,13,NA,TRBV7-2,TGTGCCAGCAGCTTAGAGACAAAGAATGGCTACACCTTC,CASSLETKNGYTF
TRBJ2-1,NA,13,NA,TRBV21-1,TGTGCCAGCAGCATCGGACCACACAATGAGCAGTTCTTC,CASSIGPHNEQFF
TRBJ1-5,NA,18,NA,TRBV7-2,TGTGCCAGCAGCTTAAAAGGGGAGACACCTGGGGTCCGTCAGCCCCAGCATTTT,CASSLKGETPGVRQPQHF
TRBJ2-3,NA,18,once,TRBV9,TGTGCCAGCACCCGAGGGTGGGGGGGCGCAACTAGCACAGATACGCAGTATTTT,CASTRGWGGATSTDTQYF
TRBJ1-6,NA,17,NA,TRBV4-1,TGCGCCAGCAGCCTGGACAGAGAAAGAGCCTATAATTCACCCCTCCACTTT,CASSLDRERAYNSPLHF
TRBJ2-1,NA,13,NA,TRBV6-5,TGTGCCAGCAGTACTTTGGGACCCACAAGGGAGTTCTTC,CASSTLGPTREFF
TRBJ2-5,NA,15,NA,TRBV9,TGTGCCAGCAGCCAGGGGGGGTCAGGGGTAGAGACCCAGTACTTC,CASSQGGSGVETQYF
TRBJ2-2,NA,15,NA,TRBV12-5,TGTGCTAGTGGTTCCTCATCGACAGCCACCGGGGAGCTGTTTTTT,CASGSSSTATGELFF
TRBJ2-1,NA,17,once,TRBV4-1,TGCGCCAGCAGCCAAGAATTCTGGGAGACTTTCTATGGTTGGCAGTTCTTC,CASSQEFWETFYGWQFF
TRBJ2-7,TRBD2,13,NA,TRBV2,TGTGCCAGCAGTGAGCTAGCGGGAGGGGAGCAGTACTTC,CASSELAGGEQYF
TRBJ2-7,TRBD2,16,NA,TRBV4-1,TGCGCCAGCAGCCCAGCTGGGACTAGCCCTACCTACGAGCAGTACTTC,CASSPAGTSPTYEQYF
TRBJ2-5,TRBD1,16,NA,TRBV18,TGTGCCAGCTCACCAGGGACAGGGGCCATCCAAGAGACCCAGTACTTC,CASSPGTGAIQETQYF
TRBJ2-2,TRBD2,15,NA,TRBV27,TGTGCCAGCAGTTCCCTTGGGCTAGCGGGCGGGGAGCTGTTTTTT,CASSSLGLAGGELFF
TRBJ2-6,NA,15,NA,TRBV5-4,TGTGCCAGCCTAGCCCGAAACTCTGGGGCCAACGTCCTGACTTTC,CASLARNSGANVLTF
TRBJ2-7,NA,13,NA,TRBV5-1,TGCGCCAGTGGGACGGGCAAATCCTACGAGCAGTACTTC,CASGTGKSYEQYF
TRBJ1-1,TRBD1,16,NA,TRBV12-5,TGTGCTAGTGGCCAGCTAGATCAGGGGGCGAGGGCTGAAGCTTTCTTT,CASGQLDQGARAEAFF
TRBJ2-7,TRBD2,14,NA,TRBV6-5,TGTGCCTCCCGCGCGGGAGGGGGCGGGGGCGAGCAGTACTTC,CASRAGGGGGEQYF
TRBJ1-2,NA,13,NA,TRBV28,TGTGCCAGCAGTTTATCCGGGGGCTATGGCTACACCTTC,CASSLSGGYGYTF
TRBJ2-1,NA,16,NA,TRBV19,TGTGCCAGTAGTGCGCCAGCGGGCGGGGTCTACAATGAGCAGTTCTTC,CASSAPAGGVYNEQFF
TRBJ2-7,NA,13,NA,TRBV18,TGTGCCAGCTCACCGGGGCAGGAGAACGAGCAGTACTTC,CASSPGQENEQYF
TRBJ2-7,TRBD2,15,NA,TRBV6-4,TGTGCCAGCCGTACGAAACTAGCGGGGGGTTACGAGCAGTACTTC,CASRTKLAGGYEQYF
TRBJ2-3,TRBD1,14,NA,TRBV6-6,TGTGCCAGCAGCCGGGGACAGGGGGCGAATACGCAGTATTTT,CASSRGQGANTQYF
TRBJ2-3,NA,15,NA,TRBV7-8,TGTGCCAGCAGCTTAGCGGGAGCCGGCACAGATACGCAGTATTTT,CASSLAGAGTDTQYF
TRBJ2-2,NA,14,NA,TRBV6-4,TGTGCCAGCAGCGAGAGGGGGGGCACCGGGGAGCTGTTTTTT,CASSERGGTGELFF
TRBJ2-2,NA,14,NA,TRBV19,TGTGCCAGTAGTAAGGACTCAATCACCGGGGAGCTGTTTTTT,CASSKDSITGELFF
TRBJ2-7,NA,15,NA,TRBV6-6,TGTGCCAGCAGTTCCCATTTAGAGTCCTCCTACGAGCAGTACTTC,CASSSHLESSYEQYF
TRBJ1-5,NA,15,NA,TRBV5-1,TGCGCCAGCAGCTTTACGGGGGATAGCAATCAGCCCCAGCATTTT,CASSFTGDSNQPQHF
TRBJ2-5,NA,11,NA,TRBV20-1,TGCAGTGCGACCACAATAGAGACCCAGTACTTC,CSATTIETQYF
TRBJ2-6,NA,14,NA,TRBV6-1,TGTGCCAGCAAAGTGGCAGCTGGGGCCAACGTCCTGACTTTC,CASKVAAGANVLTF
TRBJ1-5,NA,15,NA,TRBV9,TGTGCCAGCAGCGTAGACGGTATAGGCAATCAGCCCCAGCATTTT,CASSVDGIGNQPQHF
TRBJ1-6,NA,17,NA,TRBV5-1,TGCGCCAGCAGCGGCGGACCGATGAGCTCCTATAATTCACCCCTCCACTTT,CASSGGPMSSYNSPLHF